This paragraph covers one TCR beta chain sequence. PCR was performed using 60 Vbeta and 13 Jbeta primers. Assay: immunoSEQ multiplex PCR; the TCRdb copy retains only in-frame clones and omits some. Of about 160,000 clones listed, 60% to 85% are singletons. This sample was taken from a study of cytomegalovirus exposure and HLA in healthy donors. There are 16 residues in the CDR3. V was trimmed by 4 bases and J by 4 bases, leaving 18 bases between them. Germline V gene lookup returns CDR1 SGHKS and CDR2 YYEKEE (reference sequence). Healthy bone marrow donors supplied every sample. The TCR comes from a man between 50 and 59 years old in good health and CMV-seropositive. Sequencing was carried out using PBMCs. This rearrangement joins TRBV5-5 to TRBJ1-3, with D possibly TRBD1 on 6 matching bases. Written as DNA, the CDR3 is TGTGCCAGCAGCCCGAACCTCCAGGGGCTCGGAAACACCATATATTTT. As protein: CASSPNLQGLGNTIYF.